One sample yielded the 28 T cell receptor beta chains listed below, sequenced in a study of beta chain features in type 1 diabetes. The study, taken as a whole, reports: TCRB CDR3s were moderately but significantly shorter in Type 1 diabetes patients in all four CD4+ subsets.

Their specific antigens are unknown. cDNA synthesis used the whole RNA isolate, giving expressed TCRB sequences. TCRdb's copy holds only in-frame clones and misses some; the assay was immunoSEQ multiplex PCR. The table includes nearly 350,000 clones, approximately 10% detected once. The specimen was central memory CD4+ T cells from blood. These receptor sequences come from a man aged 30-40 years with type 1 diabetes.

This clone was found a few times. This chain uses TRBV6-1 with TRBJ1-6; 7 bases are a match to TRBD1. The length of the CDR3 is 17 residues. Germline loops: CDR1 MNHNS, CDR2 SASEGT. V was clipped by 4 bases and J by 3 bases; unmatched bases: 9. CDR3 protein: CASSGSNRGGYNSPLHF. The CDR3 DNA reads as TGTGCCAGCAGTGGAAGCAACAGGGGCGGCTATAATTCACCCCTCCACTTT.

The chain uses TRBV6-5 and TRBJ2-7, with D maybe TRBD1 (6 bases). The CDR3 contains 13 residues. The V gene lost 10 bases and the J gene lost 3 bases, with 16 bases spanning the gap. The germline V gene encodes CDR1 MNHEY and CDR2 SVGAGI. Here the CDR3 DNA reads TGTGCCACCAGCGGACAACAGGGCTACGAGCAGTACTTC. Its protein is CATSGQQGYEQYF.

V and J are TRBV7-2 and TRBJ1-3, with a weak D call TRBD1 (5 bases). The germline CDR1 and CDR2 sequences are SGHTA and FQGNSA. The CDR3 loop spans 16 amino acids. Trimming pared 5 bases from V and 8 bases from J, leaving 22 bases between. DNA of the CDR3: TGTGCCAGCAGCCTCGACGGACACTCCGTGGAAGACACCATATATTTT. Encoded protein: CASSLDGHSVEDTIYF.

The genes are TRBV6-5 and TRBJ1-6; the D is unclear. CDR3 size: 16 residues. Germline CDR1 is MNHEY and CDR2 is SVGAGI. V was clipped by 2 bases and J by 7 bases, with 15 bases between them. CDR3 nucleotide sequence: TGTGCCAGCAGTTACGACGGGAACTTGGCGAATTCACCCCTCCACTTT. Amino acid sequence: CASSYDGNLANSPLHF.

A few counts support this clone. This rearrangement joins TRBV28 to TRBJ2-2; 8 bases are a match to TRBD1. The CDR3 spans 15 residues. J lost 5 bases, V lost 5 bases, and 7 bases had no gene match. Germline CDR1 is MDHEN and CDR2 is SYDVKM. CDR3 sequence reads: CASSLPGTGTGELFF. The CDR3 DNA reads as TGTGCCAGCAGTCTACCCGGGACAGGAACCGGGGAGCTGTTTTTT.

This clone was seen a few times. The chain combines TRBV9 with TRBJ1-4, with 8 bases fitting TRBD1. J lost 8 bases, V lost 3 bases, and 9 bases had no gene match. The CDR3 totals 15 residues. Germline CDR1 reads SGDLS; CDR2 reads YYNGEE. CDR3 DNA sequence: TGTGCCAGCAGCGGAGCGACAGGGGAGCGAGAAAAACTGTTTTTT. Protein sequence: CASSGATGEREKLFF.

This clone was counted between two and nine times. The chain recombines TRBV7-2 with TRBJ1-3; D unresolved. The CDR3 covers 15 residues. V lost 4 bases to trimming and J lost 0 bases, with 10 bases between them. CDR1 and CDR2 from the germline V gene are SGHTA and FQGNSA. The CDR3: CASSWGGSSGNTIYF. The DNA of the CDR3 is TGTGCCAGCAGCTGGGGAGGGAGCTCTGGAAACACCATATATTTT.

This clone has more than one count but fewer than ten. The J gene is TRBJ2-1, the V gene TRBV7-9, with D tentatively TRBD1 or TRBD2 (6 bases each). Per germline, CDR1 SEHNR and CDR2 FQNEAQ (reference sequence). Trimming took 2 bases from V and 13 from J, leaving 12 bases between them. The CDR3 loop spans 12 amino acids. CDR3 in DNA: TGTGCCAGCAGCTTATCGGGGGCCATTCAGTTCTTC. This sequence encodes CASSLSGAIQFF.

The genes are TRBV25-1 and TRBJ2-7, with D possibly being TRBD1 (7 bases). This CDR3 contains 15 residues. Trimming cost V 3 bases and J 6 bases, with 18 bases left between them. Per germline, CDR1 MGHDK and CDR2 SYGVNS. CDR3 protein: CASSEARGVLGEQYF. In DNA form, the CDR3 reads TGTGCCAGCAGTGAGGCCAGGGGGGTTTTGGGCGAGCAGTACTTC.

This clone appeared a few times. The same CDR3 also results from other DNA sequences found in this sample. The chain recombines TRBV11-3 with TRBJ2-5; D not resolved. Germline V gene sequence: CDR1 SGHNT, CDR2 YENEEA. This CDR3 spans 13 amino acids. Deletions cut 2 bases from V and 3 bases from J, with 7 bases between. CDR3 sequence: CASSLQSEETQYF. CDR3 DNA sequence: TGTGCCAGCAGCTTACAGTCCGAAGAGACCCAGTACTTC.

This clone was observed a handful of times. The V call is TRBV7-9, the J call TRBJ2-5; tentatively, D is TRBD1 or TRBD2 (5 bases each). V shed 5 bases and J shed 1 base, with 8 bases lying between them. Germline CDR1 SEHNR, CDR2 FQNEAQ (reference sequence). The CDR3 has 13 amino acids. The DNA of the CDR3 is TGTGCCAGCAGCGAGGGGACCCAAGAGACCCAGTACTTC. It specifies CASSEGTQETQYF.

This clone has a handful of counts. The chain carries TRBV7-2 and TRBJ2-7; TRBD2 matches at 7 bases. J lost 2 bases, V lost 0 bases, and 4 bases had no gene match. Germline CDR1 and CDR2: SGHTA and FQGNSA. CDR3 size: 15 residues. CDR3 DNA: TGTGCCAGCAGCTTAGCGGGAGGGTCAACCTACGAGCAGTACTTC. Its protein product is CASSLAGGSTYEQYF.

The rearrangement links TRBV4-1 to TRBJ1-2; 9 bases are shared with TRBD1. This CDR3 contains 16 residues. Trimming at V came to 4 bases and at J to 5 bases, leaving 11 bases not matched to a gene. Germline V gives CDR1 MGHRA, CDR2 YSYEKL. CDR3 sequence reads: CASSPTSTGTGYGYTF. CDR3 DNA: TGCGCCAGCAGCCCTACATCCACCGGGACAGGGTATGGCTACACCTTC.

The chain combines TRBV7-8 with TRBJ2-5; the D gene is possibly TRBD2 (6 bases). This CDR3 has 13 residues. Germline-derived CDR1 and CDR2 are SGHVS and FQNEAQ. V lost 3 bases and J lost 4, with 9 bases in between. Here the CDR3 reads CASSLGRGETQYF. The CDR3 DNA is TGTGCCAGCAGCTTGGGGCGGGGAGAGACCCAGTACTTC.

There are a few counts of this clone. A junction end diverges from the germline sequence, so it may reflect a read error. The J gene is TRBJ2-3, the V gene TRBV28; D gene ambiguous. Germline-derived CDR1 and CDR2 are MDHEN and SYDVKM. This CDR3 has 12 amino acids. The CDR3 DNA reads TGTACCAGCAGTTCCCGAACAGATACGCAGTATTTT. This encodes CTSSSRTDTQYF.

This clone was seen more than once but under ten times. The chain carries TRBV5-4 and TRBJ1-2; D is unclear. Germline-derived CDR1 and CDR2 are SGHNT and YYREEE (reference sequence). V lost 0 bases and J lost 0, with 6 bases in between. The CDR3 has 14 amino acids. CDR3 coding DNA: TGTGCCAGCAGCTTGGCCATATCTAACTATGGCTACACCTTC. Translating gives CASSLAISNYGYTF.

The chain links TRBV2 to TRBJ1-2; D is perhaps TRBD1 (5 bases). V lost 7 bases and J lost 4, with 19 bases in between. Germline V CDR1 and CDR2: SNHLY, FYNNEI. The CDR3 runs to 15 residues. CDR3 sequence: CASTLAGTLLYGYTF. Written as DNA, the CDR3 is TGTGCCAGCACCCTTGCCGGGACTCTTCTCTATGGCTACACCTTC.

This clone was recorded a few times. J is TRBJ1-1 and V is TRBV7-8, with 9 bases fitting TRBD1. This CDR3 is built from 13 residues. Looked up from germline, CDR1 is SGHVS and CDR2 is FQNEAQ. Trimming cost V 6 bases and J 6 bases; bases outside gene matches: 5. In DNA, the CDR3 is TGTGCCAGCAGATGGGACAGGGATGCTGAAGCTTTCTTT. Protein: CASRWDRDAEAFF.

Many counts were recorded for this clone. The chain carries TRBV27 and TRBJ2-3; D ambiguous. The CDR3 sequence is 13 residues long. Germline V CDR1 and CDR2: MNHEY, SMNVEV (reference sequence). V dropped 4 bases and J dropped 6 bases, with 11 bases sitting between them. The CDR3 loop is CASSYQVGDTQYF. The CDR3 coding sequence is TGTGCCAGCAGTTACCAAGTTGGGGATACGCAGTATTTT.

The J gene is TRBJ2-1, the V gene TRBV11-2; D is uncertain. Germline CDR1 reads SGHAT; CDR2 reads FQNNGV. The V end lost 0 bases, the J end lost 9 bases, and 6 bases lay between the germline ends. The CDR3 is 12 amino acids. Here the CDR3 DNA reads TGTGCCAGCAGCTTAGAAACACTTGAGCAGTTCTTC. It translates to CASSLETLEQFF.

J is TRBJ1-1 and V is TRBV6-5; D remains ambiguous. The CDR3 has 14 amino acids. V lost 4 bases to trimming and J lost 2 bases, with 11 bases between them. The germline V gene has CDR1 MNHEY and CDR2 SVGAGI. CDR3 amino acids: CASSSMYSNTEAFF. DNA for the CDR3: TGTGCCAGCAGTTCTATGTACAGCAACACTGAAGCTTTCTTT.

The chain uses TRBV5-1 and TRBJ2-3; D might be TRBD1 (5 bases). The ends were cut back, 2 bases at V and 4 bases at J, with 14 bases in the middle. The germline V gene has CDR1 SGHRS and CDR2 YFSETQ. The CDR3 contains 15 residues. CDR3 nucleotides: TGCGCCAGCAGCTTTTGGCAGGGCGCCTCAGATACGCAGTATTTT. As protein: CASSFWQGASDTQYF.

The V and J genes are TRBV6-5 and TRBJ2-3, with D unclear. Trimming pared 5 bases from V and 2 bases from J, leaving 2 bases between. CDR3 size: 11 residues. CDR1 and CDR2 from the germline V gene are MNHEY and SVGAGI. CDR3: CASSHTDTQYF. CDR3 nucleotides: TGTGCCAGCAGTCACACAGATACGCAGTATTTT.

This clone was seen only a few times. Given a far larger clone just one base away, this is likely a sequencing read error. The rearrangement links TRBV6-5 to TRBJ2-5; D is uncertain. From germline, CDR1 is MNHEY and CDR2 SVGAGI. The V end lost 5 bases, the J end lost 1 base, and 2 bases lay between the germline ends. The CDR3 runs 11 residues. The CDR3, as DNA: TGTGCCAGCAGTCCCCAAGAGACCCAGTACTTC. This codes for CASSPQETQYF.

The V gene is TRBV9, the J gene TRBJ2-7, with D uncertain. Germline V gene data show CDR1 as SGDLS and CDR2 as YYNGEE. V lost 1 base, J lost 7 bases, and 12 bases lay in between. CDR3 length: 13 residues. CDR3 bases: TGTGCCAGCAGCGTACGTCCCGGAGAGGAGCAGTACTTC. Translation gives CASSVRPGEEQYF.

The V gene is TRBV2, the J gene TRBJ2-7, with TRBD1 identical over 7 bases. J lost 2 bases, V lost 4 bases, and 5 bases had no gene match. The CDR3 length is 14 residues. Germline CDR1 is SNHLY and CDR2 is FYNNEI. CDR3: CASSARDRAYEQYF. CDR3 coding DNA: TGTGCCAGCAGTGCACGCGACAGGGCCTACGAGCAGTACTTC.

There are a few counts of this clone. The chain combines TRBV2 with TRBJ2-5; maybe TRBD1 (7 bases). Between the trimmed V and J ends, which lost 6 bases and 4 bases, there was a span of 15 bases. This CDR3 is built from 14 residues. Germline V gives CDR1 SNHLY, CDR2 FYNNEI. In nucleotides, the CDR3 is TGTGCCAGCAGCGGCGGGACAGAAGGAGAGACCCAGTACTTC. This translates into CASSGGTEGETQYF.

The chain is built from TRBV28 and TRBJ2-5; 10 bases match TRBD2. CDR1 and CDR2 from the germline V gene are MDHEN and SYDVKM. This CDR3 has 15 residues. The V and J ends lost 2 bases and 5 bases, in that order; junction bases with no gene match: 5. CDR3: CASSLLLAGVETQYF. In DNA, the CDR3 is TGTGCCAGCAGTTTACTGCTAGCGGGGGTGGAGACCCAGTACTTC.